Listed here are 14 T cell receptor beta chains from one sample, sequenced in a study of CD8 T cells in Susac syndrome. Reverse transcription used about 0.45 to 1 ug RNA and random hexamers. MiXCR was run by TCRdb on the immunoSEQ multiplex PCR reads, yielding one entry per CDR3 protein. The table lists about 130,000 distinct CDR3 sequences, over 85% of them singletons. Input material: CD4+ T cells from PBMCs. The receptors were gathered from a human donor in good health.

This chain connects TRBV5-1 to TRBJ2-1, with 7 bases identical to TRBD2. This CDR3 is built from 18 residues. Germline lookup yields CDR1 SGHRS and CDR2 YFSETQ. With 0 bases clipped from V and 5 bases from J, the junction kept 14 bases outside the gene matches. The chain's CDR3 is CASSLGVAGFYLDNEQFF. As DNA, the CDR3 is TGCGCCAGCAGCTTGGGGGTAGCGGGTTTCTACCTTGACAATGAGCAGTTCTTC.

CDR3 region: CASSLPPGLNTGELFF. CDR3 coding DNA: TGCGCCAGCAGCCTCCCCCCGGGTCTCAACACCGGGGAGCTGTTTTTT. The chain recombines TRBV5-1 with TRBJ2-2; D is uncertain. The V and J ends lost 4 bases and 2 bases respectively, with 15 bases between them. The CDR3 covers 16 residues. Germline values: CDR1 SGHRS, CDR2 YFSETQ.

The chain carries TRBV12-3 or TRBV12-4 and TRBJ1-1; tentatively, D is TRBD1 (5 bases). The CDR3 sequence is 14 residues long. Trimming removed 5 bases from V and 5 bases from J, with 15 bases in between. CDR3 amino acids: CASSLPGAETEAFF. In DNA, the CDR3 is TGTGCCAGCAGTCTCCCCGGGGCTGAGACTGAAGCTTTCTTT.

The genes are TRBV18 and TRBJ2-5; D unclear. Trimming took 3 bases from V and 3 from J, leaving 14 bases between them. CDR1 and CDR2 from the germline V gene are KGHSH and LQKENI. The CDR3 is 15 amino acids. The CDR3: CASSPAQGLEETQYF. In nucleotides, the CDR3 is TGTGCCAGCTCACCCGCCCAAGGGTTGGAAGAGACCCAGTACTTC. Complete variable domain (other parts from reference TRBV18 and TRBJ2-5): NAGVMQNPRHLVRRRGQEARLRCSPMKGHSHVYWYRQLPEEGLKFMVYLQKENIIDESGMPKERFSAEFPKEGPSILRIQQVVRGDSAAYFCASSPAQGLEETQYFGPGTRLLVL.

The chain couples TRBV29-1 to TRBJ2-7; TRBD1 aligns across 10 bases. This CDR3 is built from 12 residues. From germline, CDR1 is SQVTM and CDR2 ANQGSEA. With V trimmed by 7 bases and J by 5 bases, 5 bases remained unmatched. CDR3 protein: CSATGQGNEQYF. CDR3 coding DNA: TGCAGCGCCACGGGACAGGGGAACGAGCAGTACTTC.

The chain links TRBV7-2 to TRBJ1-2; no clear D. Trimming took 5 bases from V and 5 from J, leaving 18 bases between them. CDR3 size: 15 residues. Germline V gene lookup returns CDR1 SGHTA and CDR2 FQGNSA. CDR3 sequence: CASSHQLGNQYGYTF. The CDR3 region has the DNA TGTGCCAGCAGCCACCAGCTTGGGAATCAATATGGCTACACCTTC.

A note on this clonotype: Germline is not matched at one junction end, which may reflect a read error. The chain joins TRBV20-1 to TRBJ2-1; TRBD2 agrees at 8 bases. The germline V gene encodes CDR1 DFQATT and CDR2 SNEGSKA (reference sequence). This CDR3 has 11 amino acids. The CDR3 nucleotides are TGTGCAGCGGGAGCCTTCGGTGAGCAGTTCTTC. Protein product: CAAGAFGEQFF.

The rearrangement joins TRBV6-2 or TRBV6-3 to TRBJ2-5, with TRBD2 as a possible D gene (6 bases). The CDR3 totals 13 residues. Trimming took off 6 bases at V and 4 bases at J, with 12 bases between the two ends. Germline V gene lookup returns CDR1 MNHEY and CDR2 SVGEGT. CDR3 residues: CASRLGGRETQYF. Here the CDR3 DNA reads TGTGCCAGCAGATTGGGGGGACGAGAGACCCAGTACTTC.

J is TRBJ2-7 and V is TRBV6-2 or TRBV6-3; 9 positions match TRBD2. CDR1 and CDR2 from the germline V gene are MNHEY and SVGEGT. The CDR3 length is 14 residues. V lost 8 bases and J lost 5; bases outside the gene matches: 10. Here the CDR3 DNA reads TGTGCCAGCTTCCCCGCGGGAGGGCCTAACGAGCAGTACTTC. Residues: CASFPAGGPNEQYF.

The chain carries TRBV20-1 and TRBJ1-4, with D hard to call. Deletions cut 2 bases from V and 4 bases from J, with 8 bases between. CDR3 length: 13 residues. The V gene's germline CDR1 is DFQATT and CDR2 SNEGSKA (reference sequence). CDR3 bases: TGCAGTGCTAGATGGACGGATAATGAAAAACTGTTTTTT. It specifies CSARWTDNEKLFF.

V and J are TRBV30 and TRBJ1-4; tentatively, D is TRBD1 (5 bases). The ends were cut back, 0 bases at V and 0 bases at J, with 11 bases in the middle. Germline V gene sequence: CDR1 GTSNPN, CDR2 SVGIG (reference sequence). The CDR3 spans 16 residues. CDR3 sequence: CAWSVGGASTNEKLFF. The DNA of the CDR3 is TGTGCCTGGAGTGTCGGGGGAGCGTCAACTAATGAAAAACTGTTTTTT.

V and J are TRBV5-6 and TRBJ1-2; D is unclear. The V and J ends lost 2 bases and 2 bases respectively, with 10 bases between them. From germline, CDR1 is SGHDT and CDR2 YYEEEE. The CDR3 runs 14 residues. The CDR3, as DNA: TGTGCCAGCAGCTTAGGGTTGAAGAACTATGGCTACACCTTC. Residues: CASSLGLKNYGYTF.

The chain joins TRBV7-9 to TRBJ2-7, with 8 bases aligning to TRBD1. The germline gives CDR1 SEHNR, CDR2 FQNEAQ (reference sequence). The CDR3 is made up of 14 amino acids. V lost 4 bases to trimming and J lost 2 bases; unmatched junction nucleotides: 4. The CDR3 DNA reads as TGTGCCAGCAGCTCGGTGACAGGGGCCTACGAGCAGTACTTC. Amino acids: CASSSVTGAYEQYF.

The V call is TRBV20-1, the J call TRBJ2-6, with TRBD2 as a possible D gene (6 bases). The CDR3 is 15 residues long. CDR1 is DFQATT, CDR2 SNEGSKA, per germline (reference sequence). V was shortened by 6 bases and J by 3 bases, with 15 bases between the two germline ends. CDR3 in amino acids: CSAKGSGSGANVLTF. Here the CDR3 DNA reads TGCAGTGCAAAGGGGTCCGGGAGTGGGGCCAACGTCCTGACTTTC.